A selection of T cell receptor beta chains follows, all from one sample in a study of cytomegalovirus exposure and HLA in healthy donors. Sequencing was performed with immunoSEQ multiplex PCR; in TCRdb, only in-frame clones are kept and a portion is missing. The sample has about 160,000 clones; roughly 80% are singletons. The material sequenced was PBMCs. The origin of the receptors is a female donor in good health and CMV-seronegative. CDR3s include the opening cysteine and the closing phenylalanine or tryptophan. The order of the fields is CDR3 DNA, CDR3 protein, clone size, V gene, D gene, J gene. The D gene is left open where the match is weak. Only some rows state a clone size, as once, few, many or a class for expanded clones.

CDR3 DNA: TGTGCCAGCAGCTTGGGAGTGAACACCGGGGAGCTGTTTTTT; CDR3 protein: CASSLGVNTGELFF; clone size: NA; V gene: TRBV7-9; D gene: NA; J gene: TRBJ2-2
CDR3 DNA: TGCGCCAGCAGCCAAGATCGCGGCCCCGCGGAGCAGTTCTTC; CDR3 protein: CASSQDRGPAEQFF; clone size: NA; V gene: TRBV4-3; D gene: NA; J gene: TRBJ2-1
CDR3 DNA: TGTGCCAGCGCTCTAGGAAGGTGGAAAGAGACCCAGTACTTC; CDR3 protein: CASALGRWKETQYF; clone size: NA; V gene: TRBV7-2; D gene: NA; J gene: TRBJ2-5
CDR3 DNA: TGTGCCAGCAGTGCGGGGGGCGACTTTGGCTACACCTTC; CDR3 protein: CASSAGGDFGYTF; clone size: NA; V gene: TRBV6-1; D gene: NA; J gene: TRBJ1-2
CDR3 DNA: TGTGCCAGCAGAGAAACAGGGGATGAAAAACTGTTTTTT; CDR3 protein: CASRETGDEKLFF; clone size: NA; V gene: TRBV28; D gene: TRBD1; J gene: TRBJ1-4
CDR3 DNA: TGTGCCAGCAGGACCGGGACAGGGGTAGGCTACACCTTC; CDR3 protein: CASRTGTGVGYTF; clone size: few; V gene: TRBV28; D gene: TRBD1; J gene: TRBJ1-2
CDR3 DNA: TGTGCCAGCAGCGGACGGGGACAGAGGAACACTGAAGCTTTCTTT; CDR3 protein: CASSGRGQRNTEAFF; clone size: NA; V gene: TRBV27; D gene: TRBD1; J gene: TRBJ1-1
CDR3 DNA: TGCGCCAGCAGCCAAGATGGGTCGGGGAAATACGAGCAGTACTTC; CDR3 protein: CASSQDGSGKYEQYF; clone size: few; V gene: TRBV4-1; D gene: NA; J gene: TRBJ2-7
CDR3 DNA: TGTGCCAGCAGCCCCGTCGGACAGTCCTACGAGCAGTACTTC; CDR3 protein: CASSPVGQSYEQYF; clone size: NA; V gene: TRBV11-2; D gene: NA; J gene: TRBJ2-7
CDR3 DNA: TGTGCCTGGAGTGTTGGGGGCGGTGGCTACACCTTC; CDR3 protein: CAWSVGGGGYTF; clone size: NA; V gene: TRBV30; D gene: NA; J gene: TRBJ1-2
CDR3 DNA: TGCGCCAGCAGCCCGCGACAGTGGAGGGCCCGCTTCGAGCAGTACTTC; CDR3 protein: CASSPRQWRARFEQYF; clone size: once; V gene: TRBV4-3; D gene: NA; J gene: TRBJ2-7
CDR3 DNA: TGTGCCAGCAGTGACCCAGGGACAGCCCTTAGTGGCTACACCTTC; CDR3 protein: CASSDPGTALSGYTF; clone size: NA; V gene: TRBV6-4; D gene: TRBD1; J gene: TRBJ1-2
CDR3 DNA: TGCGCCAGCAGCTCCCGACTAAAGTTGGAGCAGTTCTTC; CDR3 protein: CASSSRLKLEQFF; clone size: NA; V gene: TRBV4-3; D gene: NA; J gene: TRBJ2-1
CDR3 DNA: TGTGCCAGTAGTGGGACAGGGTTTATAGATACGCAGTATTTT; CDR3 protein: CASSGTGFIDTQYF; clone size: NA; V gene: TRBV19; D gene: TRBD1; J gene: TRBJ2-3
CDR3 DNA: TGCGCCAGCAGTTCAGGGACAGGGATCCCCTACGAGCAGTACTTC; CDR3 protein: CASSSGTGIPYEQYF; clone size: once; V gene: TRBV5-1; D gene: TRBD1; J gene: TRBJ2-7
CDR3 DNA: TGTGCCAGCAGTGAGGGGGGAATAGACGAGCAGTACTTC; CDR3 protein: CASSEGGIDEQYF; clone size: NA; V gene: TRBV2; D gene: NA; J gene: TRBJ2-7
CDR3 DNA: TGTGCCAGCAGTCTTTCGGGGTCTCAGCCCCAGCATTTT; CDR3 protein: CASSLSGSQPQHF; clone size: NA; V gene: TRBV6-1; D gene: NA; J gene: TRBJ1-5
CDR3 DNA: TGTGCCAGCAGCTCCCTTGAGCAGTACTTC; CDR3 protein: CASSSLEQYF; clone size: NA; V gene: TRBV11-2; D gene: NA; J gene: TRBJ2-7
CDR3 DNA: TGTGCCACCAGCAGAGATCCGAGGAGCAGGGTCCTTAATCAGCCCCAGCATTTT; CDR3 protein: CATSRDPRSRVLNQPQHF; clone size: NA; V gene: TRBV15; D gene: NA; J gene: TRBJ1-5
CDR3 DNA: TGTGCCAGCAGCTTGGGCGGGGGCTCCTACGAGCAGTACTTC; CDR3 protein: CASSLGGGSYEQYF; clone size: NA; V gene: TRBV7-9; D gene: TRBD2; J gene: TRBJ2-7
CDR3 DNA: TGTGCCAGCAGCGTCGGTGTAGGGGTGAACACTGAAGCTTTCTTT; CDR3 protein: CASSVGVGVNTEAFF; clone size: once; V gene: TRBV9; D gene: NA; J gene: TRBJ1-1
CDR3 DNA: TGTGCCAGCAGCCACGGTAGCTCCTACAATGAGCAGTTCTTC; CDR3 protein: CASSHGSSYNEQFF; clone size: NA; V gene: TRBV11-3; D gene: NA; J gene: TRBJ2-1
CDR3 DNA: TGTGCCAGCAGGGTAGGGCCTCAGGGTGAAAAACTGTTTTTT; CDR3 protein: CASRVGPQGEKLFF; clone size: NA; V gene: TRBV6-1; D gene: NA; J gene: TRBJ1-4
CDR3 DNA: TGTGCCAGCAGTTCCACTCCTAACTCGAACACTGAAGCTTTCTTT; CDR3 protein: CASSSTPNSNTEAFF; clone size: NA; V gene: TRBV7-3; D gene: NA; J gene: TRBJ1-1